These 18 T cell receptor beta chains were all obtained from the same sample, sequenced in a study of CD8 T cells in Susac syndrome. cDNA came from about 0.5 to 1 ug RNA primed by random hexamers. Each CDR3 protein gets one entry after TCRdb re-called the immunoSEQ multiplex PCR reads with MiXCR. The sample comprises 400,000 to 550,000 distinct CDR3 sequences, more than 80% of which are singletons, and under 0.15% rests with the top ten. The specimen sequenced was CD8+ T cells from PBMCs. The receptors here all came from a human donor with multiple sclerosis.

This clonotype was detected a few times. The chain uses TRBV12-3 or TRBV12-4 and TRBJ2-7; D unresolved. CDR3 size: 12 residues. Between the trimmed V and J ends, which lost 2 bases and 3 bases, there was a span of 5 bases. The DNA of the CDR3 is TGTGCCAGCAGTTTACCGGACTACGAGCAGTACTTC. This codes for CASSLPDYEQYF.

The count of this clonotype is one. This chain uses TRBV6-5 with TRBJ1-1, with D uncertain. Germline V gene sequence: CDR1 MNHEY, CDR2 SVGAGI. The V end was cut by 0 bases, the J end by 4 bases, with 18 bases between. The CDR3 contains 17 residues. The CDR3 DNA follows: TGTGCCAGCAGTTACTCGAACCCTGGTGCTATGGGCACTGAAGCTTTCTTT. Encoded protein: CASSYSNPGAMGTEAFF.

The chain couples TRBV12-3 or TRBV12-4 to TRBJ2-5; D could derive from TRBD1 or TRBD2 (6 bases each). The CDR3 is made up of 17 amino acids. V lost 8 bases and J lost 3, with 25 bases in between. The CDR3 region has the DNA TGTGCCAGCGGACCGGGAGCCCTCCGGGACACTGAAGAGACCCAGTACTTC. This sequence encodes CASGPGALRDTEETQYF.

The chain is built from TRBV6-1 and TRBJ1-1; D call uncertain. The germline V and J ends were trimmed by 6 bases and 0 bases, with 8 bases remaining between them. The CDR3 has 13 amino acids. CDR1 is MNHNS, CDR2 SASEGT, per germline. The CDR3 nucleotides are TGTGCCAGCAGGAGCAGGTTGAACACTGAAGCTTTCTTT. Protein: CASRSRLNTEAFF.

The rearrangement links TRBV19 to TRBJ1-1; D call uncertain. The CDR3 has 15 amino acids. From germline, CDR1 is LNHDA and CDR2 SQIVND (reference sequence). V shed 4 bases and J shed 0 bases, with 12 bases lying between them. In DNA form, the CDR3 reads TGTGCCAGTAGTAACAGACGGGAGATGAACACTGAAGCTTTCTTT. It yields the protein CASSNRREMNTEAFF.

The chain uses TRBV12-3 or TRBV12-4 and TRBJ1-6, with D perhaps TRBD1 (6 bases). The CDR3 runs 17 residues. Trimming removed 6 bases at V and 0 bases at J, with 15 bases between. The CDR3 sequence: CASSPNKGGSYNSPLHF. The CDR3 bases are TGTGCCAGCAGCCCTAACAAAGGGGGCTCCTATAATTCACCCCTCCACTTT.

The chain combines TRBV30 with TRBJ1-1; tentatively, D is TRBD1 (5 bases). The V gene lost 5 bases and the J gene lost 8 bases, with 15 bases spanning the gap. This CDR3 spans 12 amino acids. The germline V gene encodes CDR1 GTSNPN and CDR2 SVGIG (reference sequence). The CDR3 coding sequence is TGTGCCTGGGTGAGTGGACATTGGGAAGCTTTCTTT. Its translation is CAWVSGHWEAFF.

The DNA for the CDR3 is TGCAGTGCTCACGCTGGCCCGGACCCCTCTGGGGCCAACGTCCTGACTTTC. Translated: CSAHAGPDPSGANVLTF. The rearrangement links TRBV20-1 to TRBJ2-6; D unclear. CDR3 length: 17 residues. The V gene's germline CDR1 is DFQATT and CDR2 SNEGSKA (reference sequence). Between the trimmed V and J ends, which lost 5 bases and 0 bases, there was a span of 17 bases.

V is TRBV12-3 or TRBV12-4 and J is TRBJ2-5, with D possibly matching TRBD2 (5 bases). Trimming took 1 base from V and 4 from J, leaving 7 bases between them. CDR3 length: 13 residues. DNA for the CDR3: TGTGCCAGCAGTTTAGTTCTAGCAGAGACCCAGTACTTC. Encoded protein: CASSLVLAETQYF.

The rearrangement links TRBV6-5 to TRBJ1-1; D remains unclear. The CDR3 contains 17 residues. Germline V gene sequence: CDR1 MNHEY, CDR2 SVGAGI. The V end lost 0 bases, the J end lost 5 bases, and 19 bases lay between the germline ends. The CDR3 spells CASSYSILWPLGTEAFF. The CDR3 DNA reads TGTGCCAGCAGTTACTCGATCCTTTGGCCACTCGGGACTGAAGCTTTCTTT.

The rearrangement joins TRBV28 to TRBJ1-1, with D unclear. The CDR3 is made up of 14 amino acids. The V and J ends lost 6 bases and 0 bases respectively, with 11 bases between them. Germline CDR1 and CDR2: MDHEN and SYDVKM. The CDR3 nucleotides read TGTGCCAGCAGCATAAGTGTTATGAACACTGAAGCTTTCTTT. It codes for CASSISVMNTEAFF. The full variable domain, its missing parts supplied by reference TRBV28 and TRBJ1-1, is DVKVTQSSRYLVKRTGEKVFLECVQDMDHENMFWYRQDPGLGLRLIYFSYDVKMKEKGDIPEGYSVSREKKERFSLILESASTNQTSMYLCASSISVMNTEAFFGQGTRLTVV.

V gene TRBV9 combines with J gene TRBJ2-1; D is perhaps TRBD1 or TRBD2 (5 bases each). Germline lookup yields CDR1 SGDLS and CDR2 YYNGEE. The length of the CDR3 is 13 residues. With 3 bases removed from V and 8 bases from J, the gap between germline ends came to 12 bases. CDR3 sequence reads: CASSAGARDEQFF. In DNA form, the CDR3 reads TGTGCCAGCAGCGCCGGGGCTCGCGATGAGCAGTTCTTC.

The chain is built from TRBV19 and TRBJ2-1, with D possibly TRBD2 on 7 matching bases. The CDR3 has 14 amino acids. V was clipped by 6 bases and J by 15 bases, with 24 bases between them. The V gene's germline CDR1 is LNHDA and CDR2 SQIVND (reference sequence). DNA of the CDR3: TGTGCCAGTAGCTCCGGAGTGGGGGGGCCTCTTTCGTTCTTC. It translates to CASSSGVGGPLSFF.

The J gene is TRBJ2-3, the V gene TRBV29-1, with unresolved D. V was cut by 2 bases and J by 10 bases, with 13 bases left in between. The CDR3 contains 12 residues. Germline loops: CDR1 SQVTM, CDR2 ANQGSEA. The CDR3 reads CSVESPRGAQYF. The CDR3 nucleotides read TGCAGCGTTGAAAGTCCTCGTGGGGCGCAGTATTTT.

The V gene is TRBV27, the J gene TRBJ2-7, with unresolved D. Between the trimmed V and J ends, which lost 2 bases and 0 bases, there was a span of 11 bases. This CDR3 region has 15 residues. Germline assignment: CDR1 MNHEY and CDR2 SMNVEV (reference sequence). In nucleotides, the CDR3 is TGTGCCAGCAGTTTAGACGCCTTGAGCTCCTACGAGCAGTACTTC. It is translated as CASSLDALSSYEQYF.

The chain employs TRBV4-1 and TRBJ1-5; possibly TRBD1 for D (5 bases). V was pared by 1 base and J by 8 bases, with 18 bases between. The CDR3 extends over 16 amino acids. CDR1 and CDR2 (germline): MGHRA, YSYEKL. CDR3 residues: CASSQGGAVPNEPQHF. CDR3 coding DNA: TGCGCCAGCAGCCAAGGGGGCGCAGTTCCTAATGAGCCCCAGCATTTT.

V and J are TRBV5-5 and TRBJ1-1, with D possibly being TRBD1 (6 bases). Germline V gene data show CDR1 as SGHKS and CDR2 as YYEKEE (reference sequence). The CDR3 runs 14 residues. V dropped 3 bases and J dropped 6 bases, with 15 bases sitting between them. The CDR3 bases are TGTGCCAGCAGCTCGGGACAAATTCCCTCTGAAGCTTTCTTT. Translated, it gives CASSSGQIPSEAFF.

This chain links TRBV27 with TRBJ2-7; D is possibly TRBD1 (6 bases). Looked up from germline, CDR1 is MNHEY and CDR2 is SMNVEV (reference sequence). The V and J ends lost 2 bases and 5 bases respectively, with 13 bases between them. There are 14 residues in the CDR3. The CDR3: CASSLSAGVNEQYF. The CDR3 bases are TGTGCCAGCAGTTTAAGTGCAGGGGTGAACGAGCAGTACTTC.